The present TCR beta chain was sequenced within a study of regulatory T cells in long-lasting Graves disease (dated by TCRdb to the early 2020s). The study in broad terms: In the newly diagnosed Graves' disease group, patients had been taking antithyroid drugs for less than 3 months. A total of some 33 samples were covered by TCR sequencing, comprising approximately 13 persistent and roughly 20 newly diagnosed Graves' disease patients. The study was conducted in China and was registered as a clinical trial. Persistent Graves' disease patients were compared with newly diagnosed Graves' disease patients by peripheral blood TCR sequencing and RNA sequencing.

Receptor libraries were prepared by multiplex PCR. For sequencing, an Illumina HiSeq 4000 was employed. iRepertoire HTBI primers and Arm-PCR amplification of CDR3 regions were used to construct TCR beta libraries. Before sequencing, the PCR products underwent gel purification. Per the source publication's procedure: Across samples, 60 to 75 TRBV and 14 TRBJ segments were identified and used for gene usage analysis of CDR3 amino acid clonotypes. COPE and FqMerger were used to merge filtered high-quality paired reads into contigs. BLAST was used to align contigs to IMGT TRBV, TRBD and TRBJ reference genes, and CDR3 was defined according to IMGT. Clonotypes above 0.1% frequency were classified as highly expanded clones. Shannon entropy was used to measure repertoire diversity, and the Gini coefficient was used to measure V-J evenness. A clonotype was considered public if more than one individual shared it. TCRdb applied fastp at Q25 and MiXCR to the public reads, then kept only in-frame beta chains. Each entry is one CDR3 protein sequence, shown with its most common DNA and genes. The V and J calls were determined by TCRdb, not by the authors. The sample table holds about 430,000 distinct CDR3 sequences, of which over 14% were seen once. The ten most abundant clones make up approximately 8% of the sample.

Many counts were recorded for this clonotype. Its specific antigen is unknown. Base qualities are not provided; no much larger clone lies one nucleotide away. What the work shows at the level of the full study, not this receptor alone: The study examined only peripheral blood because the primary lesion, thyroid tissue, could not be accessed. Only the TCR beta chain was sequenced and analyzed. A larger number of public clonotypes was shared among persistent patients (approximately 3,000) than among newly diagnosed patients (around 870). The authors acknowledged the small sample size as a limitation that may reduce accuracy. Persistent Graves' disease patients showed lower TCR Shannon entropy and fewer highly expanded clones than newly diagnosed patients, suggesting clonal expansion. Persistent disease showed preferential use of TRBV28, TRBJ1-2 and TRBJ2-5, whereas newly diagnosed disease favored TRBV20-1 and TRBJ2-1.

The time point label, as the study defines it: newly diagnosed GD, antithyroid drugs for less than 3 months. For both TCR sequencing and RNA sequencing, RNA was extracted from PBMCs in TRIzol. Graves' disease was diagnosed according to American Thyroid Association guidelines. Patients for the study were recruited at an endocrinology department in Xi'an, China. Each patient gave approximately 9.7 milliliters of peripheral blood, collected in an EDTA anticoagulant tube. Ficoll Paque Plus density gradient separation was used to isolate PBMCs, and no further T cell sorting was performed. An Agilent 2100 Bioanalyzer and agarose gel were used to check RNA quality, while a NanoDrop 2000 measured RNA concentration. After removal of 6 bases from V and 5 bases from J, the junction retains 16 bases not matched to a gene. CDR1 SQVTM and CDR2 ANQGSEA are derived from the germline V gene. The CDR3, cysteine through phenylalanine, is 16 amino acids long. The retained sequence is limited to the CDR3, 48 bases, with the frame set at the first base.

These same records also appear under a second study, on T cells in Graves' hyperthyroidism and ophthalmopathy. From the second report: Graves' hyperthyroidism was defined as stable when no progression to ophthalmopathy occurred over 18 months of follow-up. The hyperthyroidism patients were between 18 and 65 years old and newly diagnosed, with a disease duration of less than 2 months. The study excluded patients with uncontrolled infections, other autoimmune diseases, pregnancy or lactation. Diagnoses were based on clinical symptoms, serum thyroxine and TRAb, thyroid ultrasound and orbital computed tomography. For the first round of RT-PCR on the TCR CDR3, the HTBI primer set was used together with the Qiagen OneStep RT-PCR kit. Most expanded thyroid clonotypes (frequency above 0.001) were also detected in blood, suggesting blood repertoires may reflect thyroid immune responses. A model built on a 13 V-J signature distinguished ophthalmopathy from stable hyperthyroidism, reaching about 88% sensitivity and approximately 81% specificity in cross-validation and 80%/75% in testing. During validation, the model predicted progression to ophthalmopathy a median of approximately 7 months ahead of onset, with almost 71% sensitivity and 72% to 80% specificity. TCR V-J signatures able to tell the groups apart were searched for in a discovery cohort of 90 to 100 patients, of whom more than 40 had Graves' ophthalmopathy and roughly 58 had stable Graves' hyperthyroidism. Whether ophthalmopathy could be predicted prospectively was tested in an independent validation cohort made up of under 20 hyperthyroidism patients plus 17 patients who later progressed to ophthalmopathy. For training and testing, the approximately 92 patients in the discovery cohort were randomly divided in a 7:3 ratio. Thyroid tissue and blood T-cell repertoires from several Graves' hyperthyroidism patients were also compared in the study. After blood sampling, hyperthyroidism patients were treated with methimazole at a starting dose of 30 mg daily, and ophthalmopathy patients were treated with high-dose intravenous methylprednisolone. The libraries were constructed in a second round of multiplex PCR and then size-selected and purified. Paired-end sequencing of the libraries was performed with 100 bp reads on an Illumina HiSeq2000. Raw data were processed with SOAPnuke, discarding reads with adapters, uncalled bases, mean Phred below 15, or no exact constant-primer or identifier match. COPE v1.2.5 was used to merge the high-quality paired reads, and each unique nucleotide sequence was defined as a clonotype. MiTCR v1.1 was used to align clonotypes to the IMGT TRBV, TRBD and TRBJ reference segments. The analysis was restricted to V-J combinations with a frequency above 0.0001, which together covered just over 98% of the repertoires. The TCS score was defined as the ratio of F50 (clonal expansion) to E x V (chaos), calculated using BLOSUM62-based TCRdist between CDR3 peptides within each V-J. Welch's t-statistics and random forest reduced fewer than 600 V-J features to under 15, which were used in a naive Bayes classifier (R e1071). Sample size was not statistically predetermined, and blinding of investigators to group allocation was not performed. TCR Vbeta CDR3 sequencing of 120 to 150 peripheral blood samples (around 45 ophthalmopathy, 75 to 85 hyperthyroidism and approximately 17 progressor patients) is reported in the paper.

The sequence links TRBV29-1 to TRBJ2-5, with 9 middle bases fitting TRBD2. The TCR originated in a woman in her thirties or forties with Graves disease. Donor details come from another sample of the same person, matched by shared clones. This material consisted of peripheral blood mononuclear cells (PBMCs), taken at new diagnosis, from a patient treated with antithyroid drugs. The sequenced DNA is TGCAGCGTCATTCCCGGCGGGAGGGCCAAGTTGGAGACCCAGTACTTC. Its protein product is CSVIPGGRAKLETQYF.